A single sample is the source of the 29 T cell receptor beta chains below, sequenced in a study of blood T cell repertoires in COVID-19. Repertoires were generated with immunoSEQ multiplex PCR, while TCRdb's copy carries only in-frame clones and drops some. The table includes some 340,000 clones, roughly 80% detected once. The material sequenced was PBMCs or T cells enriched from blood (not recorded which). Receptor source: a woman between 50 and 59 years old who had recovered from COVID-19.

This sequence joins TRBV2 and TRBJ1-2; D is ambiguous. Germline assignment: CDR1 SNHLY and CDR2 FYNNEI. Deletions cut 5 bases from V and 6 bases from J, with 10 bases between. The CDR3 is 12 amino acids. The CDR3 loop is CASSWNGDGYTF. In DNA, the CDR3 is TGTGCCAGCAGTTGGAACGGGGATGGCTACACCTTC.

The chain uses TRBV3-1 (or the pseudogene TRBV3-2) and TRBJ2-4; perhaps TRBD1 as D (5 bases). Germline CDR1 reads LGHDT; CDR2 reads YNNKEL (reference sequence). The CDR3 has 15 residues. The germline V and J ends were trimmed by 4 bases and 0 bases, with 10 bases remaining between them. CDR3 region: CASSPRALAKNIQYF. The CDR3 DNA sequence: TGTGCCAGCAGCCCCAGGGCGTTAGCCAAAAACATTCAGTACTTC.

The rearrangement uses TRBV10-2 and TRBJ2-5; TRBD1 matches 8 bases. The junction had 3 bases not matched to a gene; V was cut back by 7 bases and J by 5 bases. The CDR3 sequence is 12 residues long. The germline CDR1 and CDR2 sequences are WSHSY and SAAADI. In nucleotides, the CDR3 is TGCGCCAGCAAGAGACAGGGGGAGACCCAGTACTTC. It yields the protein CASKRQGETQYF.

V gene TRBV6-1 combines with J gene TRBJ1-2; D is unclear. The CDR3 covers 14 residues. Per the germline V gene, CDR1 is MNHNS and CDR2 is SASEGT. V was trimmed by 0 bases and J by 5 bases, leaving 10 bases between them. In DNA, the CDR3 is TGTGCCAGCAGTGAAGCTAAGAGGAAGTATGGCTACACCTTC. It specifies CASSEAKRKYGYTF.

J is TRBJ1-4 and V is TRBV2, with D maybe TRBD1 (5 bases). The CDR3 is 13 residues long. V lost 5 bases and J lost 8, with 12 bases in between. Germline CDR1 reads SNHLY; CDR2 reads FYNNEI. The CDR3 protein is CASSSGTVEKLFF. The CDR3 coding sequence is TGTGCCAGCAGTTCCGGGACTGTGGAAAAACTGTTTTTT.

The CDR3 is CASSQGTGGNGYTF. The DNA for the CDR3 is TGTGCCAGCAGCCAAGGAACAGGGGGCAATGGCTACACCTTC. The chain is built from TRBV3-1 (or the pseudogene TRBV3-2) and TRBJ1-2; 9 nucleotides agree with TRBD1. This CDR3 comprises 14 residues. The ends lost 1 base at V and 6 bases at J; junction bases unmatched: 3. Germline V gene data show CDR1 as LGHDT and CDR2 as YNNKEL (reference sequence).

The gene calls are TRBV6-5 and TRBJ1-3; 8 bases are a match to TRBD1. CDR1 and CDR2 from the germline V gene are MNHEY and SVGAGI. J lost 0 bases, V lost 6 bases, and 4 bases had no gene match. CDR3 length: 15 residues. The CDR3 coding sequence is TGTGCCAGCAGGGGACAGGCCAACTCTGGAAACACCATATATTTT. Its protein product is CASRGQANSGNTIYF.

J is TRBJ2-1 and V is TRBV5-8, with D unclear. The CDR3 loop spans 11 amino acids. CDR1 is SGHTS and CDR2 is YDEGEE in the germline V gene. Trimming removed 4 bases from V and 8 bases from J, with 7 bases in between. CDR3 DNA sequence: TGTGCCAGCAGCCGTCTCGATGAGCAGTTCTTC. This sequence encodes CASSRLDEQFF.

The genes are TRBV19 and TRBJ1-5, with D hard to call. Per germline, CDR1 LNHDA and CDR2 SQIVND (reference sequence). The length of the CDR3 is 13 residues. Trimming took off 5 bases at V and 4 bases at J, with 9 bases between the two ends. The CDR3, as DNA: TGTGCCAGTAGTCCCAGAACAAATCAGCCCCAGCATTTT. This encodes CASSPRTNQPQHF. Filled out from reference TRBV19 and TRBJ1-5, the complete variable domain reads DGGITQSPKYLFRKEGQNVTLSCEQNLNHDAMYWYRQDPGQGLRLIYYSQIVNDFQKGDIAEGYSVSREKKESFPLTVTSAQKNPTAFYLCASSPRTNQPQHFGDGTRLSIL.

The J gene is TRBJ1-4, the V gene TRBV3-1 (or the pseudogene TRBV3-2); 9 positions match TRBD1. CDR1 is LGHDT and CDR2 is YNNKEL in the germline V gene (reference sequence). The trim removed 4 bases at V and 2 bases at J, leaving 2 bases unmatched. The CDR3 is 15 amino acids. The CDR3, as DNA: TGTGCCAGCAGCCTGGGACAGGGCACTAATGAAAAACTGTTTTTT. This translates into CASSLGQGTNEKLFF.

V is TRBV11-2 and J is TRBJ2-7; 10 bases are a match to TRBD1. From germline, CDR1 is SGHAT and CDR2 FQNNGV. The CDR3 is made up of 14 amino acids. The V segment lost 8 bases and the J segment 6 bases; nucleotides outside the gene matches: 10. CDR3 sequence reads: CASGETGGVGEQYF. CDR3 nucleotides: TGTGCCAGCGGTGAGACAGGGGGCGTGGGCGAGCAGTACTTC. The full variable domain, rest sourced from reference TRBV11-2 and TRBJ2-7, is EAGVAQSPRYKIIEKRQSVAFWCNPISGHATLYWYQQILGQGPKLLIQFQNNGVVDDSQLPKDRFSAERLKGVDSTLKIQPAKLEDSAVYLCASGETGGVGEQYFGPGTRLTVT.

This chain connects TRBV5-6 to TRBJ2-1; 14 bases align to TRBD2. This CDR3 has 17 residues. CDR1 is SGHDT, CDR2 YYEEEE, per germline. The J segment lost 5 bases and the V segment lost 3 bases, leaving 7 bases of the junction unmatched. CDR3 amino acids: CASSSPGLAGGDNEQFF. CDR3 nucleotide sequence: TGTGCCAGCAGCTCCCCAGGACTAGCGGGGGGCGACAATGAGCAGTTCTTC.

The chain combines TRBV5-6 with TRBJ2-1, with 8 bases lining up with TRBD1. The CDR3 spans 18 residues. Trimming cost V 6 bases and J 4 bases; bases outside gene matches: 18. Per the germline V gene, CDR1 is SGHDT and CDR2 is YYEEEE. The CDR3 region is CASTPEGWSRGRYNEQFF. The CDR3, as DNA: TGTGCCAGCACCCCCGAAGGTTGGAGCAGGGGGCGGTACAATGAGCAGTTCTTC.

V usage is TRBV25-1 and J usage is TRBJ2-1; D is undetermined. V shed 5 bases and J shed 7 bases, with 12 bases lying between them. Germline V gives CDR1 MGHDK, CDR2 SYGVNS. This CDR3 contains 13 residues. The CDR3 nucleotides read TGTGCCAGCAGTCGGAGCCCTTCTAATGAGCAGTTCTTC. Translation: CASSRSPSNEQFF. Drawing the rest from reference TRBV25-1 and TRBJ2-1, the complete variable domain is EADIYQTPRYLVIGTGKKITLECSQTMGHDKMYWYQQDPGMELHLIHYSYGVNSTEKGDLSSESTVSRIRTEHFPLTLESARPSHTSQYLCASSRSPSNEQFFGPGTRLTVL.

V is TRBV14 and J is TRBJ2-5; D is perhaps TRBD2 (5 bases). V lost 4 bases to trimming and J lost 5 bases, with 11 bases between them. In germline, CDR1 is SGHDN, CDR2 FVKESK. CDR3 length equals 13 residues. In DNA form, the CDR3 reads TGTGCCAGCAGCCGCGGACTGGTGGAGACCCAGTACTTC. Amino acids: CASSRGLVETQYF. Supplemented by reference TRBV14 and TRBJ2-5, the full variable domain reads EAGVTQFPSHSVIEKGQTVTLRCDPISGHDNLYWYRRVMGKEIKFLLHFVKESKQDESGMPNNRFLAERTGGTYSTLKVQPAELEDSGVYFCASSRGLVETQYFGPGTRLLVL.

The chain is built from TRBV18 and TRBJ2-1, with TRBD2 identical over 11 bases. V lost 1 base to trimming and J lost 7 bases; unmatched junction nucleotides: 12. The CDR3 is made up of 18 amino acids. In germline, CDR1 is KGHSH, CDR2 LQKENI. The CDR3 DNA reads as TGTGCCAGCTCACCACGCGATAGGCGGCTAGCGGGGGGAAATGAGCAGTTCTTC. Translated: CASSPRDRRLAGGNEQFF.

V usage is TRBV10-3 and J usage is TRBJ1-6, with D maybe TRBD1 (5 bases). The CDR3 runs 14 residues. Trimming removed 3 bases at V and 11 bases at J, with 14 bases between. The germline CDR1 and CDR2 sequences are ENHRY and SYGVKD. The CDR3 nucleotides read TGTGCCATCAGTGAAAGTGGGGGGACTCCACCCCTCCACTTT. The encoded protein is CAISESGGTPPLHF.

The chain couples TRBV30 to TRBJ2-1; 7 bases match TRBD1. The CDR3 is 17 amino acids. Unmatched junction bases numbered 13, after V lost 1 base and J lost 4 bases. The germline V gene has CDR1 GTSNPN and CDR2 SVGIG (reference sequence). CDR3 sequence: CAWSEQGGRGRYNEQFF. The CDR3 DNA reads as TGTGCCTGGAGTGAGCAAGGGGGCAGGGGAAGGTACAATGAGCAGTTCTTC.

This chain uses TRBV27 with TRBJ2-7, with 9 bases aligning to TRBD2. Unmatched junction bases numbered 4, after V lost 2 bases and J lost 2 bases. Germline V gene lookup returns CDR1 MNHEY and CDR2 SMNVEV (reference sequence). The CDR3 extends over 15 amino acids. CDR3 amino acids: CASSLRGGGAYEQYF. The CDR3, as DNA: TGTGCCAGCAGTTTAAGGGGCGGGGGGGCCTACGAGCAGTACTTC.

This sequence joins TRBV9 and TRBJ2-1, with 10 bases aligning to TRBD2. The V segment lost 0 bases and the J segment 9 bases; nucleotides outside the gene matches: 9. The CDR3 has 16 amino acids. Per the germline V gene, CDR1 is SGDLS and CDR2 is YYNGEE. The chain's CDR3 is CASSVAASGSVSEQFF. The CDR3 nucleotides are TGTGCCAGCAGCGTAGCGGCTAGCGGGAGCGTAAGTGAGCAGTTCTTC.

The chain links TRBV7-2 to TRBJ1-2, with D possibly being TRBD1 (5 bases). The CDR3 has 14 residues. Looked up from germline, CDR1 is SGHTA and CDR2 is FQGNSA. The V end lost 0 bases, the J end lost 8 bases, and 13 bases lay between the germline ends. The CDR3 region is CASSLARFTGGYTF. The CDR3 coding sequence is TGTGCCAGCAGCTTAGCGCGGTTCACAGGCGGCTACACCTTC.

The V and J genes are TRBV27 and TRBJ2-7, with 7 bases identical to TRBD2. CDR3 length equals 18 residues. J was trimmed by 0 bases and V by 1 base; bases with no gene match: 12. Per the germline V gene, CDR1 is MNHEY and CDR2 is SMNVEV (reference sequence). In DNA, the CDR3 is TGTGCCAGCAGTTTATGGACTAGGGGCTCTCGAAACTCCTACGAGCAGTACTTC. It encodes CASSLWTRGSRNSYEQYF.

The genes are TRBV18 and TRBJ1-1, with 9 bases that match TRBD1. The CDR3 spans 14 residues. Trimming removed 2 bases from V and 6 bases from J; junction bases left unmatched: 4. The V gene's germline CDR1 is KGHSH and CDR2 LQKENI. Here the CDR3 DNA reads TGTGCCAGCTCACCAGGGACAGGGACTTCTGAAGCTTTCTTT. This codes for CASSPGTGTSEAFF.

The chain carries TRBV19 and TRBJ1-1; the match to TRBD1 covers 8 bases. After removal of 5 bases from V and 1 base from J, the junction contained 9 bases not matched to a gene. There are 16 residues in the CDR3. Per the germline V gene, CDR1 is LNHDA and CDR2 is SQIVND (reference sequence). The CDR3 DNA reads TGTGCCAGTAGTCGGCGGGACAGGAATACGAACACTGAAGCTTTCTTT. Protein: CASSRRDRNTNTEAFF.

The gene calls are TRBV18 and TRBJ1-4, with D unclear. The CDR3 spans 15 residues. V dropped 2 bases and J dropped 0 bases, with 7 bases sitting between them. CDR1 and CDR2 (germline): KGHSH, LQKENI. This CDR3 is CASSPWASTNEKLFF. The DNA of the CDR3 is TGTGCCAGCTCACCATGGGCATCAACTAATGAAAAACTGTTTTTT.

The chain employs TRBV30 and TRBJ1-2; 8 bases line up with TRBD1. The CDR3 totals 13 residues. Germline loops: CDR1 GTSNPN, CDR2 SVGIG (reference sequence). V dropped 1 base and J dropped 3; count of bases not matched to a gene: 1. As DNA, the CDR3 is TGTGCCTGGAGTGACAGGGGGGACTATGGCTACACCTTC. Protein product: CAWSDRGDYGYTF.

J is TRBJ1-2 and V is TRBV27; 8 positions agree with TRBD1. Germline V lookup: CDR1 MNHEY, CDR2 SMNVEV (reference sequence). V was clipped by 7 bases and J by 8 bases; unmatched bases: 9. The CDR3 is made up of 13 amino acids. CDR3 DNA: TGTGCCAGCAAGCAGGGGGCGGGTGAGGGCTACACCTTC. It codes for CASKQGAGEGYTF.

V usage is TRBV27 and J usage is TRBJ2-2; D gene uncertain. CDR1 MNHEY and CDR2 SMNVEV come from the germline V gene (reference sequence). V lost 2 bases, J lost 3 bases, and 7 bases lay in between. This CDR3 comprises 14 residues. Written as DNA, the CDR3 is TGTGCCAGCAGTTTAGGCAGATACACCGGGGAGCTGTTTTTT. Amino acids: CASSLGRYTGELFF.

The CDR3 here is CASSPTPDSWVPEAFF. CDR3 in DNA: TGTGCCAGCAGTCCAACCCCTGACAGTTGGGTCCCTGAAGCTTTCTTT. V is TRBV27 and J is TRBJ1-1; TRBD1 might be the D (5 bases). The ends were cut back, 5 bases at V and 6 bases at J, with 22 bases in the middle. This CDR3 comprises 16 residues. Germline V gene data show CDR1 as MNHEY and CDR2 as SMNVEV (reference sequence).